What follows describes a single T cell receptor beta chain. Its antigen is currently unknown. TCRdb's copy holds only in-frame clones and misses some; the assay was immunoSEQ multiplex PCR. This sample yields around 97,000 clones, of which around 94% are seen a single time; 1% to 1.5% belongs to the top ten. The source of the sample is a study of siplizumab effects on memory and regulatory T cells. CDR3 length: 18 amino acids. V was clipped by 5 bases and J by 0 bases; unmatched bases: 7. The germline V gene has CDR1 SEHNR and CDR2 FQNEAQ (reference sequence). The study's findings and limits: Alloreactive sequences whose origin lay in unstimulated CD4+ memory cells were significantly reduced by siplizumab.

The clonotype comes from a human donor in good health. Sequences were obtained from non-Treg CD4+ T cells sorted from blood. This rearrangement joins TRBV7-9 to TRBJ2-1, with TRBD2 identical over 13 bases. CDR3 nucleotide sequence: TGTGCCAGCAGCCCACGGACTAGCGGGGGAAGCTCCTACAATGAGCAGTTCTTC. Its protein product is CASSPRTSGGSSYNEQFF.